The 16 T cell receptor beta chains in this list originate from one sample, sequenced in a study of shared clonotypes between healthy human individuals. Profiled with immunoSEQ multiplex PCR; TCRdb holds only in-frame clones, not every one. The sample includes approximately 810,000 clones, 80% to 95% of them seen just once. Naive CD8 cells lacked CD45RO, underwent positive selection for CCR7 and left out terminally differentiated effector memory CD45RA+ cells. Specimen: naive CD8+ T cells sorted from blood. These receptors originate from a man between 25 and 39 years old in good health.

The gene calls are TRBV7-9 and TRBJ2-3; maybe TRBD1 (6 bases). V lost 4 bases, J lost 1 base, and 12 bases lay in between. In germline, CDR1 is SEHNR, CDR2 FQNEAQ (reference sequence). The length of the CDR3 is 15 residues. CDR3 sequence (DNA): TGTGCCAGCAGCTGGCAAGGGGGTGGCACAGATACGCAGTATTTT. Amino acid sequence: CASSWQGGGTDTQYF.

V is TRBV11-2 and J is TRBJ2-7; a possible D gene is TRBD2 (6 bases). CDR3 length equals 12 residues. Germline-derived CDR1 and CDR2 are SGHAT and FQNNGV. The ends were cut back, 5 bases at V and 6 bases at J, with 11 bases in the middle. DNA for the CDR3: TGTGCCAGCAGCGTTGGGACTTCCGAGCAGTACTTC. Translating it yields CASSVGTSEQYF.

This clone was seen once. The chain employs TRBV5-4 and TRBJ2-7; 8 bases are a match to TRBD2. From germline, CDR1 is SGHNT and CDR2 YYREEE (reference sequence). The CDR3 is made up of 13 amino acids. The V gene end was trimmed by 2 bases and the J gene end by 3 bases; junction bases not matched to a gene: 1. The CDR3 loop is CASSFGGDYEQYF. The CDR3 coding sequence is TGTGCCAGCAGCTTCGGGGGGGACTACGAGCAGTACTTC.

J is TRBJ2-5 and V is TRBV19; D remains ambiguous. V was shortened by 1 base and J by 1 base, with 10 bases between the two germline ends. The V gene's germline CDR1 is LNHDA and CDR2 SQIVND (reference sequence). The CDR3 loop spans 15 amino acids. The CDR3 DNA reads TGTGCCAGTAGTATAGTTTGGGAAATCCAAGAGACCCAGTACTTC. Residues: CASSIVWEIQETQYF.

CDR3 in amino acids: CSVEDLRELKLATLTDTQYF. Here the CDR3 DNA reads TGCAGCGTTGAAGATCTTAGGGAATTGAAGTTGGCTACACTCACAGATACGCAGTATTTT. The chain couples TRBV29-1 to TRBJ2-3; D is undetermined. From germline, CDR1 is SQVTM and CDR2 ANQGSEA. The V end lost 0 bases, the J end lost 2 bases, and 27 bases lay between the germline ends. The CDR3 has 20 amino acids.

The chain is built from TRBV7-9 and TRBJ2-2, with D hard to call. Looked up from germline, CDR1 is SEHNR and CDR2 is FQNEAQ (reference sequence). This CDR3 is built from 17 residues. Trimming removed 5 bases at V and 4 bases at J, with 20 bases between. The CDR3 DNA reads TGTGCCAGCAGCGACACGGACCGACTTGGCCTCACCGGGGAGCTGTTTTTT. This sequence encodes CASSDTDRLGLTGELFF.

This chain links TRBV5-6 with TRBJ2-6; maybe TRBD2 (5 bases). V was pared by 2 bases and J by 0 bases, with 12 bases between. This CDR3 contains 17 residues. The germline V gene encodes CDR1 SGHDT and CDR2 YYEEEE. The CDR3 is CASSFEGAVSGANVLTF. The CDR3 coding sequence is TGTGCCAGCAGCTTTGAGGGAGCCGTCTCTGGGGCCAACGTCCTGACTTTC.

V gene TRBV10-3 combines with J gene TRBJ2-1, with a possible D match to TRBD2 (6 bases). Germline CDR1 and CDR2: ENHRY and SYGVKD. This CDR3 region has 14 residues. Trimming removed 5 bases from V and 1 base from J, with 9 bases in between. In DNA form, the CDR3 reads TGTGCCATCAGTTGGCGGGAATCCTACAATGAGCAGTTCTTC. This encodes CAISWRESYNEQFF.

The chain combines TRBV13 with TRBJ2-2; 8 bases map to TRBD1. V lost 4 bases to trimming and J lost 3 bases; unmatched junction nucleotides: 4. This CDR3 spans 15 amino acids. CDR1 is PRHDT, CDR2 FYEKMQ, per germline (reference sequence). The CDR3 DNA is TGTGCCAGCAGCTCAGACAGGGGTGACACCGGGGAGCTGTTTTTT. It encodes CASSSDRGDTGELFF. Variable domain in full (rest from reference TRBV13 and TRBJ2-2): AAGVIQSPRHLIKEKRETATLKCYPIPRHDTVYWYQQGPGQDPQFLISFYEKMQSDKGSIPDRFSAQQFSDYHSELNMSSLELGDSALYFCASSSDRGDTGELFFGEGSRLTVL.

The V call is TRBV5-6, the J call TRBJ2-5; D remains unclear. The CDR3 consists of 14 residues. V gave up 6 bases and J gave up 3 bases, with 15 bases separating them. Per the germline V gene, CDR1 is SGHDT and CDR2 is YYEEEE. CDR3 region: CASTTIWLEETQYF. The CDR3 DNA reads as TGTGCCAGCACCACAATTTGGCTTGAAGAGACCCAGTACTTC.

The V gene is TRBV7-9, the J gene TRBJ2-3, with D possibly matching TRBD2 (6 bases). With 4 bases removed from V and 4 bases from J, the gap between germline ends came to 18 bases. CDR1 is SEHNR and CDR2 is FQNEAQ in the germline V gene (reference sequence). The CDR3 is 16 amino acids. CDR3 sequence reads: CASSSPLDRGADTQYF. DNA for the CDR3: TGTGCCAGCAGCTCTCCCCTGGACCGCGGGGCAGATACGCAGTATTTT.

The CDR3 reads CASSWTRGLTEKLFF. Here the CDR3 DNA reads TGCGCCAGCAGCTGGACCCGCGGACTCACCGAAAAACTGTTTTTT. The rearrangement uses TRBV5-1 and TRBJ1-4; D unresolved. V shed 3 bases and J shed 8 bases, with 17 bases lying between them. Germline CDR1 SGHRS, CDR2 YFSETQ. CDR3 size: 15 residues.

The chain employs TRBV29-1 and TRBJ2-7, with TRBD2 matching 8 bases. This CDR3 has 13 residues. Trimming at V came to 4 bases and at J to 2 bases, leaving 4 bases not matched to a gene. Germline CDR1 reads SQVTM; CDR2 reads ANQGSEA. CDR3 sequence (DNA): TGCAGCGTTGGAGCGGGAGCCACCTACGAGCAGTACTTC. It translates to CSVGAGATYEQYF.

V usage is TRBV7-9 and J usage is TRBJ2-5; D gene ambiguous. Trimming took off 5 bases at V and 4 bases at J, with 14 bases between the two ends. Germline V gene data show CDR1 as SEHNR and CDR2 as FQNEAQ (reference sequence). The CDR3 consists of 14 residues. The CDR3 DNA follows: TGTGCCAGCAGCCCGTTTCCTAGATCAGAGACCCAGTACTTC. Translation gives CASSPFPRSETQYF.

The chain joins TRBV7-9 to TRBJ2-4, with 8 bases matching TRBD1. The germline V gene encodes CDR1 SEHNR and CDR2 FQNEAQ (reference sequence). J lost 0 bases, V lost 5 bases, and 6 bases had no gene match. The CDR3 has 16 residues. This chain's CDR3 is CASSQGARGAKNIQYF. DNA for the CDR3: TGTGCCAGCAGCCAGGGGGCGAGGGGAGCCAAAAACATTCAGTACTTC.

The table lists this clone with a count of one. The chain combines TRBV5-4 with TRBJ1-2; 8 bases map to TRBD1. The CDR3 is 13 amino acids. Germline V gene sequence: CDR1 SGHNT, CDR2 YYREEE (reference sequence). The ends lost 9 bases at V and 4 bases at J; junction bases unmatched: 8. CDR3 loop: CATLDQGAYGYTF. Here the CDR3 DNA reads TGTGCCACCCTGGACCAGGGGGCCTATGGCTACACCTTC. Combining the CDR3 with reference TRBV5-4 and TRBJ1-2 gives the whole variable domain ETGVTQSPTHLIKTRGQQVTLRCSSQSGHNTVSWYQQALGQGPQFIFQYYREEENGRGNFPPRFSGLQFPNYSSELNVNALELDDSALYLCATLDQGAYGYTFGSGTRLTVV.